The present entry profiles one T cell receptor beta chain with its context. Its cognate antigen is unknown. Method: immunoSEQ multiplex PCR; TCRdb's copy keeps in-frame clones and lacks some. The table has tens of thousands of clones, roughly nine tenths seen once. All the patients suffered relapse after autologous stem cell transplantation, and brentuximab vedotin exposure differed. This specimen comes from a study of PD-1 blockade in classical Hodgkin lymphoma. The study's findings and limits: When set against healthy donors, newly diagnosed patients were reported to show lower baseline TCR diversity. Exclusion covered patients beginning nivolumab under 1 year post-ASCT. Possibly reflecting disease activity or prior therapy, repertoire differences have causes that remain undefined. Compared with baseline, CD4+ but not CD8+ TCR diversity had risen significantly by C4D1.

V was shortened by 4 bases and J by 0 bases, with 13 bases between the two germline ends. The CDR3 runs 16 residues. The germline CDR1 and CDR2 sequences are SGHNT and YENEEA. This clonotype originated in a human donor with classical Hodgkin lymphoma. This specimen consisted of peripheral blood mononuclear cells (PBMCs), obtained at baseline. V is TRBV11-3 and J is TRBJ2-1; D might be TRBD1 (5 bases). CDR3 loop: CASSSTQGSSYNEQFF. The CDR3, as DNA: TGTGCCAGCAGCTCCACGCAGGGAAGCTCCTACAATGAGCAGTTCTTC.